The next 30 T cell receptor beta chains were all read from a single sample in a study of spatial heterogeneity in lung cancer. Findings and limits, study-wide: Tumoral mutation counts were tracked by counts of expanded intratumoral alpha and beta TCRs.

Time point described: sample taken at primary tumor resection. No cognate antigen is known for these TCRs. TCRdb reprocessed the 5' RACE reads with MiXCR, giving one entry per CDR3 protein. Of some 3,000 distinct CDR3 sequences in the sample, roughly 17% were seen once. The sample consisted of lung tumor tissue, taken at surgery. The receptors derive from a male donor with early-stage non-small cell lung cancer.

This clonotype was seen at least ten times. This beta chain is off target for a library built for alpha chains, so its abundance means little. This chain connects TRBV25-1 to TRBJ2-3, with 7 bases that match TRBD2. The CDR3 totals 16 residues. With 3 bases clipped from V and 1 base from J, the junction kept 7 bases outside the gene matches. Germline V gives CDR1 MGHDK, CDR2 SYGVNS. CDR3 nucleotides: TGTGCCAGCAGTGATGTAGGAGGGAGGGGCACAGATACGCAGTATTTT. Translating gives CASSDVGGRGTDTQYF.

This clonotype is large within its sample. Found in a library prepared for alpha chains, this beta chain is an off-target read, and its abundance has little meaning. V and J are TRBV6-2 or TRBV6-3 and TRBJ1-5, with TRBD1 as a possible D gene (5 bases). The CDR3 length is 15 residues. V lost 4 bases, J lost 3 bases, and 13 bases lay in between. Looked up from germline, CDR1 is MNHEY and CDR2 is SVGEGT. The CDR3 spells CASSFLTGPNQPQHF. The CDR3 DNA sequence: TGTGCCAGCAGTTTCTTGACGGGGCCCAATCAGCCCCAGCATTTT.

Worth noting for this clonotype: Within a library made for alpha chains, this beta chain is off target, and its count is uninformative. J is TRBJ2-7 and V is TRBV29-1, with D perhaps being TRBD1 or TRBD2 (5 bases each). Germline lookup yields CDR1 SQVTM and CDR2 ANQGSEA. CDR3 length: 11 residues. The V end was cut by 5 bases, the J end by 5 bases, with 10 bases between. CDR3 protein: CSVSMGDEQYF. The CDR3 bases are TGCAGCGTTAGTATGGGGGACGAGCAGTACTTC.

By share, this clonotype ranks as medium-sized. Since it is a stray read in a library aimed at alpha chains, this beta chain has a size that is not meaningful. The chain employs TRBV7-6 and TRBJ1-1, with D hard to call. The CDR3 covers 13 residues. In germline, CDR1 is SGHVS, CDR2 FNYEAQ. V was clipped by 1 base and J by 3 bases, with 6 bases between them. CDR3 sequence: CASSLDSYTEAFF. The CDR3 DNA follows: TGTGCCAGCAGCTTAGACAGTTACACTGAAGCTTTCTTT.

To note about this clonotype: As an off-target read in a library built for alpha chains, this beta chain has a frequency of little significance. This chain connects TRBV3-1 to TRBJ2-1; TRBD1 matches 8 bases. The CDR3 covers 16 residues. Germline V gene lookup returns CDR1 LGHDT and CDR2 YNNKEL (reference sequence). V lost 5 bases and J lost 5; bases outside the gene matches: 11. CDR3 sequence (DNA): TGTGCCAGCAGCTATTCCGGGCAGGGGGCCGACAATGAGCAGTTCTTC. Its translation: CASSYSGQGADNEQFF.

Sample share makes this clonotype medium-sized. The library was built for alpha chains, so this beta chain is an off-target read and its size means little. The V call is TRBV20-1, the J call TRBJ2-3; 7 bases fit TRBD2. J lost 2 bases, V lost 6 bases, and 11 bases had no gene match. The CDR3 length is 15 residues. CDR1 and CDR2 (germline): DFQATT, SNEGSKA (reference sequence). The CDR3 loop is CSAPRFREDTDTQYF. CDR3 coding DNA: TGCAGTGCCCCACGCTTCCGGGAGGACACAGATACGCAGTATTTT.

In its sample, this clonotype was seen many times. This beta chain is a stray sequence in a library constructed for alpha chains; its clone size is not meaningful. The rearrangement links TRBV5-4 to TRBJ2-7, with D unclear. The CDR3 sequence is 12 residues long. V dropped 4 bases and J dropped 0 bases, with 5 bases sitting between them. Germline V gene sequence: CDR1 SGHNT, CDR2 YYREEE (reference sequence). CDR3 DNA sequence: TGTGCCAGCAGCGGGGACTCCTACGAGCAGTACTTC. Translating it yields CASSGDSYEQYF.

Details on this clonotype: This beta chain lies outside the target of a library built for alpha chains; its clone size means little. The chain joins TRBV6-5 to TRBJ2-2; tentatively, D is TRBD1 or TRBD2 (5 bases each). V was pared by 4 bases and J by 8 bases, with 14 bases between. Germline values: CDR1 MNHEY, CDR2 SVGAGI. This CDR3 has 14 residues. The CDR3 reads CASSWTSGTGELFF. CDR3 sequence (DNA): TGTGCCAGCAGTTGGACATCGGGAACGGGGGAGCTGTTTTTT.

This clonotype was recorded a few times. This beta chain is an unintended read in a library built for alpha chains; its size means little. The V call is TRBV27, the J call TRBJ2-4, with D possibly being TRBD1 (6 bases). Trimming removed 4 bases at V and 6 bases at J, with 16 bases between. Germline-derived CDR1 and CDR2 are MNHEY and SMNVEV (reference sequence). The CDR3 covers 15 residues. As DNA, the CDR3 is TGTGCCAGCAGTTCGGGACACCTAGGGCCAAACATTCAGTACTTC. This translates into CASSSGHLGPNIQYF.

Notes on this clonotype: Within a library made for alpha chains, this beta chain is off target, and its count is uninformative. The gene calls are TRBV5-1 and TRBJ2-1; 13 bases fit TRBD2. J lost 0 bases, V lost 0 bases, and 3 bases had no gene match. The CDR3 runs 18 residues. Germline loops: CDR1 SGHRS, CDR2 YFSETQ. CDR3 DNA: TGCGCCAGCAGCTTGGCACTAGCGGGGGGGCTCTCCTACAATGAGCAGTTCTTC. Protein: CASSLALAGGLSYNEQFF.

By frequency in the sample, this clonotype is medium-sized. The library was designed around alpha chains, so this beta chain is a stray read whose abundance carries little weight. This chain uses TRBV20-1 with TRBJ1-1; D gene uncertain. Deletions cut 0 bases from V and 3 bases from J, with 17 bases between. The CDR3 consists of 16 residues. Per the germline V gene, CDR1 is DFQATT and CDR2 is SNEGSKA (reference sequence). CDR3 in amino acids: CSAREPVAGGDTEAFF. CDR3 DNA: TGCAGTGCTAGAGAACCGGTGGCGGGAGGAGACACTGAAGCTTTCTTT.

Of note for this clonotype: A library prepared for alpha chains yielded this beta chain as an off-target read; its size is of little meaning. This sequence joins TRBV6-5 and TRBJ2-5; no firm D call. Germline values: CDR1 MNHEY, CDR2 SVGAGI. The CDR3 is 11 residues long. V shed 2 bases and J shed 5 bases, with 3 bases lying between them. The chain's CDR3 is CASSYAETQYF. CDR3 coding DNA: TGTGCCAGCAGTTACGCGGAGACCCAGTACTTC.

This clonotype was seen many times. Because this beta chain is a stray read in a library intended to capture alpha chains, its abundance should not be given much weight. This chain links TRBV6-1 with TRBJ1-4; D unresolved. The length of the CDR3 is 17 residues. Deletions cut 8 bases from V and 3 bases from J, with 22 bases between. Germline assignment: CDR1 MNHNS and CDR2 SASEGT. This CDR3 is CASAVEGFRWANEKLFF. Here the CDR3 DNA reads TGTGCCAGCGCGGTGGAGGGCTTTCGCTGGGCTAATGAAAAACTGTTTTTT.

Notes on this clonotype: Since the library was made to target alpha chains, this beta chain is a stray read and its abundance is not meaningful. The chain is built from TRBV14 and TRBJ2-7, with 9 bases identical to TRBD1. V was clipped by 4 bases and J by 2 bases; unmatched bases: 6. The CDR3 is 15 residues long. Germline V lookup: CDR1 SGHDN, CDR2 FVKESK. Here the CDR3 DNA reads TGTGCCAGCAGCCCCTTACAGGGGGCAGCCTACGAGCAGTACTTC. Translating it yields CASSPLQGAAYEQYF.

This clonotype is labeled as medium-sized. A library prepared for alpha chains yielded this beta chain as an off-target read; its size is of little meaning. The J gene is TRBJ1-5, the V gene TRBV11-2; D may be TRBD1 (6 bases). The V end lost 5 bases, the J end lost 3 bases, and 11 bases lay between the germline ends. This CDR3 region has 14 residues. Germline loops: CDR1 SGHAT, CDR2 FQNNGV. The CDR3 protein is CASSQQGLNQPQHF. Written as DNA, the CDR3 is TGTGCCAGCAGCCAACAGGGCCTCAATCAGCCCCAGCATTTT.

In its sample, this clonotype is medium-sized. Because the library targeted alpha chains, this beta chain is an off-target read whose size means little. The chain recombines TRBV20-1 with TRBJ2-5; maybe TRBD1 (6 bases). This CDR3 has 14 amino acids. V shed 4 bases and J shed 1 base, with 13 bases lying between them. Germline V CDR1 and CDR2: DFQATT, SNEGSKA (reference sequence). The CDR3 protein is CSAKKTGTQETQYF. The CDR3 DNA reads TGCAGTGCTAAAAAGACAGGCACCCAAGAGACCCAGTACTTC.

Within the sample, this clonotype is large. With the library built for alpha chains, this beta chain is off target and its frequency is not meaningful. V is TRBV5-1 and J is TRBJ1-2; D perhaps matches TRBD1 (6 bases). The CDR3 covers 13 residues. V shed 0 bases and J shed 5 bases, with 8 bases lying between them. CDR1 and CDR2 (germline): SGHRS, YFSETQ. Written as DNA, the CDR3 is TGCGCCAGCAGCTTGGCAGGGGAATATGGCTACACCTTC. It specifies CASSLAGEYGYTF.

This clonotype is judged medium-sized. Since it is a stray read in a library aimed at alpha chains, this beta chain has a size that is not meaningful. This chain joins TRBV6-1 and TRBJ1-4, with D perhaps TRBD1 (5 bases). Looked up from germline, CDR1 is MNHNS and CDR2 is SASEGT. V was trimmed by 2 bases and J by 7 bases, leaving 20 bases between them. CDR3 length: 17 residues. This CDR3 is CASSELPDARRGEKLFF. The CDR3 region has the DNA TGTGCCAGCAGTGAACTCCCCGACGCCCGGAGGGGTGAAAAACTGTTTTTT.

This clonotype has a count of ten or more. For a library built for alpha chains, this beta chain is a stray read; little rests on its size. The chain carries TRBV4-2 and TRBJ2-1, with D possibly being TRBD1 (6 bases). Germline CDR1 reads LGHNA; CDR2 reads YNFKEQ. The CDR3 spans 13 residues. V lost 2 bases to trimming and J lost 8 bases, with 10 bases between them. In DNA, the CDR3 is TGTGCCAGCAGCCAACAGGGGCGGGATGAGCAGTTCTTC. It is translated as CASSQQGRDEQFF.

This clonotype has just a few counts. The germline gene is not matched at one end of the junction; a read error may be the cause. This beta chain is a stray sequence in a library constructed for alpha chains; its clone size is not meaningful. The V call is TRBV7-7, the J call TRBJ2-5, with D perhaps matching TRBD2 (7 bases). The CDR3 covers 13 residues. Per germline, CDR1 SSHAT and CDR2 FNYEAQ (reference sequence). In nucleotides, the CDR3 is TGTGCTAGCAGCGGGGACATTGAAGAGACCCAGTACTTC. This translates into CASSGDIEETQYF.

A word on this clonotype: Since it is a stray read in a library aimed at alpha chains, this beta chain has a size that is not meaningful. The chain joins TRBV24-1 to TRBJ2-3, with 7 bases that match TRBD2. Germline loops: CDR1 KGHDR, CDR2 SFDVKD. The CDR3 consists of 16 residues. After removal of 0 bases from V and 2 bases from J, the junction contained 4 bases not matched to a gene. The CDR3 is CATSDLASGSTDTQYF. The CDR3 DNA reads as TGTGCCACCAGTGATTTGGCTAGCGGATCCACAGATACGCAGTATTTT.

Points on this clonotype: A library made for alpha chains picked up this beta chain off target, so its size means little. The J gene is TRBJ2-3, the V gene TRBV24-1; no reliable D call. CDR1 and CDR2 (germline): KGHDR, SFDVKD. This CDR3 region has 14 residues. Trimming took off 2 bases at V and 9 bases at J, with 14 bases between the two ends. CDR3 nucleotide sequence: TGTGCCACCAGTGATTCGACCGCCGCACGGACGCAGTATTTT. This gives the protein CATSDSTAARTQYF.

This clonotype has only a few counts. This beta chain is a stray sequence in a library constructed for alpha chains; its clone size is not meaningful. V is TRBV6-1 and J is TRBJ1-5, with D possibly matching TRBD1 (5 bases). The CDR3 extends over 15 amino acids. V lost 8 bases to trimming and J lost 1 base, with 15 bases between them. Germline CDR1 MNHNS, CDR2 SASEGT. Here the CDR3 reads CASLLYRDSNQPQHF. CDR3 DNA: TGTGCCAGCCTCTTATACCGGGACAGCAATCAGCCCCAGCATTTT.

Concerning this clonotype itself: This beta chain is off target for a library built for alpha chains, so its abundance means little. In nucleotides, the CDR3 is TGTGCCAGCAGCCAAGGGGCCCCGCAGTACTTC. It specifies CASSQGAPQYF. This chain connects TRBV3-1 to TRBJ2-4; D is uncertain. The V end lost 1 base, the J end lost 13 bases, and 8 bases lay between the germline ends. The germline V gene encodes CDR1 LGHDT and CDR2 YNNKEL (reference sequence). The CDR3 is 11 amino acids.

This clonotype was detected only a few times. This beta chain slipped into a library made for alpha chains as a stray read, so its size is not meaningful. The V call is TRBV20-1, the J call TRBJ2-1, with a weak D call TRBD1 (5 bases). Trimming removed 6 bases from V and 0 bases from J, with 18 bases in between. Germline V lookup: CDR1 DFQATT, CDR2 SNEGSKA (reference sequence). The CDR3 sequence is 16 residues long. The CDR3 DNA follows: TGCAGTGCAAGCCCTAGACAGAGGAGCTCCTACAATGAGCAGTTCTTC. Protein: CSASPRQRSSYNEQFF.

This clonotype is classed as medium-sized (0.01 to 0.1%). This beta chain is off target for a library built for alpha chains, so its abundance means little. The chain couples TRBV4-2 to TRBJ1-1; possibly TRBD1 for D (6 bases). Germline V lookup: CDR1 LGHNA, CDR2 YNFKEQ. CDR3 length: 16 residues. Trimming left V 2 bases short and J 1 base short, with 14 bases between. CDR3 region: CASSQPLQGQNTEAFF. The DNA of the CDR3 is TGTGCCAGCAGCCAACCTCTCCAGGGGCAGAACACTGAAGCTTTCTTT.

Relative to its sample, this clonotype is medium-sized. This beta chain is a stray read from a library made for alpha chains; its abundance is not meaningful. V gene TRBV25-1 combines with J gene TRBJ2-2; D gene ambiguous. The ends were cut back, 2 bases at V and 4 bases at J, with 11 bases in the middle. The CDR3 runs to 15 residues. CDR1 MGHDK and CDR2 SYGVNS come from the germline V gene. For the CDR3, the DNA is TGTGCCAGCAGTGAAAACCGTCAGGTCACCGGGGAGCTGTTTTTT. Amino acids: CASSENRQVTGELFF.

As concerns this clonotype: This beta chain is off target for a library built for alpha chains, so its abundance means little. V and J are TRBV2 and TRBJ1-5; perhaps TRBD1 as D (6 bases). CDR3 length: 13 residues. Germline V gene sequence: CDR1 SNHLY, CDR2 FYNNEI. Between the trimmed V and J ends, which lost 6 bases and 7 bases, there was a span of 13 bases. The CDR3 region has the DNA TGTGCCAGCAGATCAGGGGTGCGGCAGCCCCAGCATTTT. Residues: CASRSGVRQPQHF.

This clonotype was seen ten or more times. This beta chain is a stray sequence in a library constructed for alpha chains; its clone size is not meaningful. This chain links TRBV29-1 with TRBJ2-2; D unresolved. Germline CDR1 and CDR2: SQVTM and ANQGSEA. This CDR3 has 15 amino acids. V was pared by 0 bases and J by 1 base, with 9 bases between. CDR3 sequence (DNA): TGCAGCGTTGAAGAAACCCACAGGAACACCGGGGAGCTGTTTTTT. Translated: CSVEETHRNTGELFF.

About this clonotype: Within a library made for alpha chains, this beta chain is off target, and its count is uninformative. This chain connects TRBV27 to TRBJ2-7; D gene ambiguous. The V end lost 0 bases, the J end lost 2 bases, and 5 bases lay between the germline ends. Germline CDR1 MNHEY, CDR2 SMNVEV (reference sequence). The CDR3 extends over 13 amino acids. The CDR3 sequence: CASSLSRTYEQYF. The CDR3 DNA sequence: TGTGCCAGCAGTTTATCGCGTACCTACGAGCAGTACTTC.